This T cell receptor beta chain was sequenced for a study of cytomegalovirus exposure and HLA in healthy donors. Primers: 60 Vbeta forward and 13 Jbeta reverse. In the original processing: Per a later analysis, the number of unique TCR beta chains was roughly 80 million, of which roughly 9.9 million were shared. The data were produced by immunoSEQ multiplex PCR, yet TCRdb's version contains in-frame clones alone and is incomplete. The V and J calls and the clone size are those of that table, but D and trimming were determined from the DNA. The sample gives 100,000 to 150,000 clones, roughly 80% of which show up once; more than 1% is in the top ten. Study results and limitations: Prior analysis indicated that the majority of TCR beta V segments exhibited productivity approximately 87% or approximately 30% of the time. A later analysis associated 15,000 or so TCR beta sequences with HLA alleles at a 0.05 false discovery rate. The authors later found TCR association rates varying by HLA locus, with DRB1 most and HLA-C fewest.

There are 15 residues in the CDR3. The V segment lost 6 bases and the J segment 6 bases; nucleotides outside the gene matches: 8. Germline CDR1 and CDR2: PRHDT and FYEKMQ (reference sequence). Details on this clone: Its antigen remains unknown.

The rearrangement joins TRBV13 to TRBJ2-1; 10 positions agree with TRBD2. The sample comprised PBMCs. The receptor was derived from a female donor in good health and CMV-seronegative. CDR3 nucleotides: TGTGCCAGCAGTCAGGCTAGCGGGGGAGTCAATGAGCAGTTCTTC. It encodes CASSQASGGVNEQFF.